This T cell receptor (beta chain) was captured by sequencing in a study of cytomegalovirus exposure and HLA in healthy donors. Notes on the study in general: Later on, an analysis showed TCR association rates differing by HLA locus, with DRB1 the most and HLA-C the fewest. Researchers catalogued roughly 170 TCR beta chains as cytomegalovirus-associated.

Per germline, CDR1 SGHRS and CDR2 YFSETQ. J was trimmed by 3 bases and V by 0 bases; bases with no gene match: 3. The CDR3 consists of 15 residues. This PCR relied on a set of 60 Vbeta primers and 13 Jbeta primers. Clones were sequenced by immunoSEQ multiplex PCR, and TCRdb holds only the in-frame ones, with some missing. Of about 170,000 clones listed, approximately 80% were seen once; the top ten hold roughly 4.7%. This clone was observed once. The antigen is not known. This clonotype was obtained from a woman aged 45-65 years in good health and CMV-seropositive. Source material: PBMCs. The chain combines TRBV5-1 with TRBJ2-1; 7 bases agree with TRBD2. The CDR3 nucleotides read TGCGCCAGCAGCTTGGATACGGGGGGCTACAATGAGCAGTTCTTC. Residues: CASSLDTGGYNEQFF.